A selection of T cell receptor beta chains follows, all from one sample in a study of cytomegalovirus exposure and HLA in healthy donors. The method was immunoSEQ multiplex PCR; TCRdb's version includes in-frame clones alone and lacks a portion of them. Here the sample spans 140,000 to 150,000 clones, approximately 80% being singletons. Material for sequencing was PBMCs. The receptors originated from a man between 35 and 55 years old in good health and CMV-seropositive. Each CDR3 is given with its conserved first and last residue. Fields, in order: D gene, V gene, J gene, clone size, CDR3 protein, CDR3 DNA. A D gene is named only where the DNA matches it firmly. Size is stated for part of the rows, as once, few or many counts, or as a class when the clone is expanded.

d_gene: NA
v_gene: TRBV10-3
j_gene: TRBJ2-1
abundance: few
CDR3aa: CAISASGTPDNEQFF
CDR3nt: TGTGCCATCAGTGCATCGGGGACACCTGACAATGAGCAGTTCTTC

d_gene: NA
v_gene: TRBV19
j_gene: TRBJ2-3
abundance: NA
CDR3aa: CASSTQTGGADTQYF
CDR3nt: TGTGCCAGTAGTACTCAGACAGGTGGGGCAGATACGCAGTATTTT

d_gene: NA
v_gene: TRBV14
j_gene: TRBJ1-1
abundance: NA
CDR3aa: CASSQDQGRRAFF
CDR3nt: TGTGCCAGCAGCCAGGACCAGGGCCGCCGAGCTTTCTTT

d_gene: NA
v_gene: TRBV6-1
j_gene: TRBJ1-2
abundance: NA
CDR3aa: CASRDSDLGYTF
CDR3nt: TGTGCCAGCAGGGACAGTGACTTGGGCTACACCTTC

d_gene: TRBD2
v_gene: TRBV19
j_gene: TRBJ2-1
abundance: NA
CDR3aa: CASSIDPPWGLGPYNEQFF
CDR3nt: TGTGCCAGTAGTATAGATCCCCCCTGGGGACTAGGCCCATACAATGAGCAGTTCTTC

d_gene: NA
v_gene: TRBV6-6
j_gene: TRBJ2-3
abundance: NA
CDR3aa: CASSSLGGGPTDTQYF
CDR3nt: TGTGCCAGCAGTTCTCTTGGGGGCGGCCCCACAGATACGCAGTATTTT

d_gene: TRBD1
v_gene: TRBV6-1
j_gene: TRBJ1-2
abundance: NA
CDR3aa: CASSGTARVNYGYTF
CDR3nt: TGTGCCAGTAGTGGGACAGCAAGAGTTAACTATGGCTACACCTTC

d_gene: NA
v_gene: TRBV7-7
j_gene: TRBJ2-3
abundance: NA
CDR3aa: CASSLTAGHTDTQYF
CDR3nt: TGTGCCAGCAGCTTAACAGCGGGCCACACAGATACGCAGTATTTT

d_gene: NA
v_gene: TRBV11-1
j_gene: TRBJ1-2
abundance: NA
CDR3aa: CASSPDSKRGGYTF
CDR3nt: TGTGCCAGCAGCCCGGATTCAAAACGGGGAGGCTACACCTTC

d_gene: TRBD1
v_gene: TRBV9
j_gene: TRBJ2-1
abundance: NA
CDR3aa: CASSPDREHPNEQFF
CDR3nt: TGTGCCAGCAGCCCGGACAGGGAACACCCGAATGAGCAGTTCTTC

d_gene: TRBD1
v_gene: TRBV6-5
j_gene: TRBJ2-2
abundance: NA
CDR3aa: CASNVQGATGELFF
CDR3nt: TGTGCCAGCAATGTACAGGGGGCCACCGGGGAGCTGTTTTTT

d_gene: TRBD2
v_gene: TRBV5-4
j_gene: TRBJ2-1
abundance: NA
CDR3aa: CAMTSGYNEQFF
CDR3nt: TGTGCCATGACTAGCGGTTACAATGAGCAGTTCTTC

d_gene: NA
v_gene: TRBV5-6
j_gene: TRBJ1-3
abundance: NA
CDR3aa: CASSLDGGGNTIYF
CDR3nt: TGTGCCAGCAGCTTGGATGGGGGCGGAAACACCATATATTTT

d_gene: TRBD1
v_gene: TRBV5-1
j_gene: TRBJ1-4
abundance: few
CDR3aa: CASSFGTGWEKLFF
CDR3nt: TGCGCCAGCAGCTTCGGGACAGGGTGGGAAAAACTGTTTTTT

d_gene: NA
v_gene: TRBV21-1
j_gene: TRBJ2-7
abundance: NA
CDR3aa: CALTGAPYEQYF
CDR3nt: TGTGCCCTAACAGGGGCGCCCTACGAGCAGTACTTC

d_gene: NA
v_gene: TRBV7-3
j_gene: TRBJ2-6
abundance: NA
CDR3aa: CASSTNGGGSGANVLTF
CDR3nt: TGTGCCAGCAGCACTAATGGGGGGGGCTCCGGGGCCAACGTCCTGACTTTC

d_gene: TRBD2
v_gene: TRBV7-3
j_gene: TRBJ2-1
abundance: NA
CDR3aa: CASSLTPSGSYNEQFF
CDR3nt: TGTGCCAGCAGCTTAACGCCTAGCGGTTCCTACAATGAGCAGTTCTTC

d_gene: NA
v_gene: TRBV6-6
j_gene: TRBJ1-2
abundance: NA
CDR3aa: CASTPAGHYGYTF
CDR3nt: TGTGCCAGCACCCCAGCGGGGCACTATGGCTACACCTTC

d_gene: TRBD2
v_gene: TRBV2
j_gene: TRBJ2-2
abundance: few
CDR3aa: CASRGLAGDTGELFF
CDR3nt: TGTGCCAGCAGAGGACTAGCGGGAGACACCGGGGAGCTGTTTTTT

d_gene: TRBD1
v_gene: TRBV12-5
j_gene: TRBJ2-7
abundance: NA
CDR3aa: CASGQGAVKSYEQYF
CDR3nt: TGTGCTAGTGGTCAGGGGGCGGTCAAATCCTACGAGCAGTACTTC

d_gene: NA
v_gene: TRBV19
j_gene: TRBJ2-3
abundance: NA
CDR3aa: CASGRRAGVTDTQYF
CDR3nt: TGTGCCAGTGGACGGAGGGCCGGGGTTACAGATACGCAGTATTTT

d_gene: TRBD1
v_gene: TRBV5-4
j_gene: TRBJ1-1
abundance: NA
CDR3aa: CASSLRDRVNTEAFF
CDR3nt: TGTGCCAGCAGCTTGAGAGACAGGGTGAACACTGAAGCTTTCTTT

d_gene: NA
v_gene: TRBV5-4
j_gene: TRBJ1-5
abundance: NA
CDR3aa: CASSPERNQPQHF
CDR3nt: TGTGCCAGCAGCCCGGAGAGAAATCAGCCCCAGCATTTT

d_gene: NA
v_gene: TRBV5-1
j_gene: TRBJ2-2
abundance: NA
CDR3aa: CASSLAPPGLLTGELFF
CDR3nt: TGCGCCAGCAGCTTGGCCCCACCGGGACTTCTCACCGGGGAGCTGTTTTTT

d_gene: TRBD1
v_gene: TRBV9
j_gene: TRBJ2-2
abundance: NA
CDR3aa: CASSAQIQGPYTGELFF
CDR3nt: TGTGCCAGCAGCGCCCAGATACAGGGGCCCTACACCGGGGAGCTGTTTTTT

d_gene: NA
v_gene: TRBV5-1
j_gene: TRBJ2-7
abundance: NA
CDR3aa: CASSLEGVGTYEQYF
CDR3nt: TGCGCCAGCAGCTTGGAGGGCGTCGGGACCTACGAGCAGTACTTC

d_gene: NA
v_gene: TRBV7-8
j_gene: TRBJ2-3
abundance: NA
CDR3aa: CASSSRLNTDTQYF
CDR3nt: TGTGCCAGCAGCTCCCGACTAAACACAGATACGCAGTATTTT

d_gene: NA
v_gene: TRBV18
j_gene: TRBJ1-3
abundance: NA
CDR3aa: CASSPRTDSGNTIYF
CDR3nt: TGTGCCAGCTCACCAAGGACAGACTCTGGAAACACCATATATTTT

d_gene: TRBD1
v_gene: TRBV30
j_gene: TRBJ1-1
abundance: NA
CDR3aa: CAWTGTGRVNTEAFF
CDR3nt: TGTGCCTGGACCGGGACAGGGAGGGTGAACACTGAAGCTTTCTTT

d_gene: TRBD2
v_gene: TRBV5-5
j_gene: TRBJ2-1
abundance: NA
CDR3aa: CASSPRTSGAYNEQFF
CDR3nt: TGTGCCAGCAGCCCGCGGACTAGCGGAGCCTACAATGAGCAGTTCTTC

d_gene: NA
v_gene: TRBV11-2
j_gene: TRBJ1-3
abundance: NA
CDR3aa: CASSLLEGRAGNTIYF
CDR3nt: TGTGCCAGCAGCTTACTCGAAGGGAGAGCTGGAAACACCATATATTTT

d_gene: NA
v_gene: TRBV27
j_gene: TRBJ1-6
abundance: NA
CDR3aa: CASSWEGSSYNSPLHF
CDR3nt: TGTGCCAGCAGTTGGGAGGGGAGCTCCTATAATTCACCCCTCCACTTT

d_gene: TRBD1
v_gene: TRBV19
j_gene: TRBJ2-2
abundance: NA
CDR3aa: CASRRDRVTTGELFF
CDR3nt: TGTGCCAGTAGGAGAGACAGGGTAACAACCGGGGAGCTGTTTTTT

d_gene: NA
v_gene: TRBV28
j_gene: TRBJ1-4
abundance: NA
CDR3aa: CASSSDGSANEKLFF
CDR3nt: TGTGCCAGCAGTTCCGATGGCAGCGCTAATGAAAAACTGTTTTTT

d_gene: TRBD2
v_gene: TRBV6-5
j_gene: TRBJ2-1
abundance: NA
CDR3aa: CASSYAAGGPYNEQFF
CDR3nt: TGTGCCAGCAGTTACGCAGCGGGAGGGCCCTACAATGAGCAGTTCTTC

d_gene: NA
v_gene: TRBV27
j_gene: TRBJ2-6
abundance: NA
CDR3aa: CASSFKGPPSPGANVLTF
CDR3nt: TGTGCCAGCAGTTTCAAGGGGCCTCCCTCTCCTGGGGCCAACGTCCTGACTTTC

d_gene: NA
v_gene: TRBV21-1
j_gene: TRBJ2-7
abundance: NA
CDR3aa: CAPIEGKGVYEQYF
CDR3nt: TGTGCCCCGATTGAGGGTAAGGGGGTCTACGAGCAGTACTTC

d_gene: TRBD2
v_gene: TRBV5-1
j_gene: TRBJ2-7
abundance: once
CDR3aa: CASSFASGAYEQYF
CDR3nt: TGCGCCAGCAGCTTCGCTAGCGGAGCTTACGAGCAGTACTTC

d_gene: NA
v_gene: TRBV6-1
j_gene: TRBJ2-5
abundance: NA
CDR3aa: CASKLSETQYF
CDR3nt: TGTGCCAGCAAGCTCTCAGAGACCCAGTACTTC